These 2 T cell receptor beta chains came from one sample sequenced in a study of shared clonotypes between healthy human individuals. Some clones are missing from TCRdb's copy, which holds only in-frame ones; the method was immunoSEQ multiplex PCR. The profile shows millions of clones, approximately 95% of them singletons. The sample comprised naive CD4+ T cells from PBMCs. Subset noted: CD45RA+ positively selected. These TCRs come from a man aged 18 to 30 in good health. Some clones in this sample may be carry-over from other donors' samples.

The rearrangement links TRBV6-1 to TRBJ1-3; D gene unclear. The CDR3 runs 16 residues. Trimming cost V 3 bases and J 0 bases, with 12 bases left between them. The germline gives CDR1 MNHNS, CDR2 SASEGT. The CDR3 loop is CASSELFRVSGNTIYF. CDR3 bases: TGTGCCAGCAGTGAGTTGTTCCGCGTCTCTGGAAACACCATATATTTT.

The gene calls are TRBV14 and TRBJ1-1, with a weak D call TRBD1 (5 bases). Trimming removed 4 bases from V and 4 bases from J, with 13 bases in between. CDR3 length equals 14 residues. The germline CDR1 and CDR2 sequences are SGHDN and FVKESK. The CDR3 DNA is TGTGCCAGCAGCCCACTCCTCGGGGGCACTGAAGCTTTCTTT. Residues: CASSPLLGGTEAFF.